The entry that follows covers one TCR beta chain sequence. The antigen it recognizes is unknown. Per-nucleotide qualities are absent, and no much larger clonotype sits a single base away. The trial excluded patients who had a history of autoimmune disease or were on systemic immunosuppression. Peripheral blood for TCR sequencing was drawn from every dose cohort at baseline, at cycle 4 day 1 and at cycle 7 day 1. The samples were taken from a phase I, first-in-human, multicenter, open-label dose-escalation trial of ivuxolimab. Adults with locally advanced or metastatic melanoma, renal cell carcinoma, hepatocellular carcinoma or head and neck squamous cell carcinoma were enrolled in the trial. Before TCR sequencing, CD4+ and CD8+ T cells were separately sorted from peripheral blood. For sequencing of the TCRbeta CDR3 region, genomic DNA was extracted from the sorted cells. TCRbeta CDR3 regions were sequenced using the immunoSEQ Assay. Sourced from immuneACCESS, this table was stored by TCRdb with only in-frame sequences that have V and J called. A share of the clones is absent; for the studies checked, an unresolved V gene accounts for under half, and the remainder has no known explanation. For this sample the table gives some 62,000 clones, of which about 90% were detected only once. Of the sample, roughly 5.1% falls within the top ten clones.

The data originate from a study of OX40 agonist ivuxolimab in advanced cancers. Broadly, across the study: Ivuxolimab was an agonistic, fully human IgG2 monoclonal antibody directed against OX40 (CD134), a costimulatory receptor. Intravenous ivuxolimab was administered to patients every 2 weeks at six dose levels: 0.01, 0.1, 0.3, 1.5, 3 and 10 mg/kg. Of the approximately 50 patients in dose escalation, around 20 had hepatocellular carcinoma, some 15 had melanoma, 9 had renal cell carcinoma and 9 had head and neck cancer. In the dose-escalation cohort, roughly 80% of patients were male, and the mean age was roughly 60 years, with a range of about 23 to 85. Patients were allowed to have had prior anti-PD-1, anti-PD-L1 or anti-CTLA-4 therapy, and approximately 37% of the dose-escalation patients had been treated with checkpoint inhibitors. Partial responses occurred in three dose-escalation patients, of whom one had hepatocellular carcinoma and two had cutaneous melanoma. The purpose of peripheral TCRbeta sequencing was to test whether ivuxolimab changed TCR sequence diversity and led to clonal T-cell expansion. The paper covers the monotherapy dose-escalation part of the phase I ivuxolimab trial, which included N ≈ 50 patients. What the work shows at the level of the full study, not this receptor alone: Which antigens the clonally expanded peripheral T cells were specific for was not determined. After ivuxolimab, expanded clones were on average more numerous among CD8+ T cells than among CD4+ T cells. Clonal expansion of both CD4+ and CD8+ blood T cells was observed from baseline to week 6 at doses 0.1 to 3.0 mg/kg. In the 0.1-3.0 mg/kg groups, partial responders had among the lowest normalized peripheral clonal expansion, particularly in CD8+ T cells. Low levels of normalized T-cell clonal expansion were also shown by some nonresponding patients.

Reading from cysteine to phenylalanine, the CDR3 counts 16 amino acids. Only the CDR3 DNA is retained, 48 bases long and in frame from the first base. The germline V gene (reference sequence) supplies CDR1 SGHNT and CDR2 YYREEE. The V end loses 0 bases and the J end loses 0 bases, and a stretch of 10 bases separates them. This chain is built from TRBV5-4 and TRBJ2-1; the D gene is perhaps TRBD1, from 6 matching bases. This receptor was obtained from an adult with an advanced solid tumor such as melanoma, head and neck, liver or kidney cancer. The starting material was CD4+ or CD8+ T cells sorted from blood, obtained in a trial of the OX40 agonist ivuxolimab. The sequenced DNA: TGTGCCAGCAGCTTGGGTGGCAGGGGCTCCTACAATGAGCAGTTCTTC. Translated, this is CASSLGGRGSYNEQFF.